Described below is a single T cell receptor beta chain sequence and its context. The antigen is undetermined. These data are taken from a study of blood T cells in healthy people across ages. Study results and caveats: Naive CD4+ cell counts and diversity both ran higher in long-lived than in aged donors.

V lost 7 bases and J lost 4; bases outside the gene matches: 4. Germline CDR1 reads SQVTM; CDR2 reads ANQGSEA. CDR3 size: 13 residues. Through a sample-barcoded 5' primer and a J-beta primer mix, a second PCR was run for roughly 7 to 11 cycles. Each CDR3 protein is one row after TCRdb ran MiXCR on the 5' RACE reads. The sample lists over 500,000 distinct CDR3 sequences, 52% occurring once. The chain links TRBV29-1 to TRBJ2-1; 10 bases map to TRBD2. Material for sequencing was blood. This receptor was obtained from a woman of 80 years or more in good health. CDR3 sequence: CSERTSGYNEQFF. As DNA, the CDR3 is TGCAGCGAACGGACTAGCGGTTACAATGAGCAGTTCTTC.